The TCR beta chain described here comes from a study of blood T cell repertoires in COVID-19. Study in general: The analysed material was cDNA or gDNA that came from T cells, B-cell-depleted T cells, or PBMCs.

J was trimmed by 0 bases and V by 2 bases; bases with no gene match: 6. CDR1 is SSHAT, CDR2 FNYEAQ, per germline (reference sequence). CDR3 length equals 18 residues. Original analysis: Reference gene primer amplification gave estimated nucleated cell counts. Sequencing used immunoSEQ multiplex PCR; TCRdb keeps in-frame clones, though not all of them. That table is the source of V, J and clone size, and D and trimming were worked out from the DNA. The table includes more than 250,000 clones, 83% detected once. The sequenced material came from peripheral blood. The TCR comes from a woman aged 45-60 years with acute or convalescent COVID-19. The rearrangement links TRBV7-7 to TRBJ2-1; 11 bases map to TRBD2. The CDR3 protein is CASSLKGTSGHSYNEQFF. The DNA of the CDR3 is TGTGCCAGCAGCTTAAAGGGGACTAGCGGCCACTCCTACAATGAGCAGTTCTTC.